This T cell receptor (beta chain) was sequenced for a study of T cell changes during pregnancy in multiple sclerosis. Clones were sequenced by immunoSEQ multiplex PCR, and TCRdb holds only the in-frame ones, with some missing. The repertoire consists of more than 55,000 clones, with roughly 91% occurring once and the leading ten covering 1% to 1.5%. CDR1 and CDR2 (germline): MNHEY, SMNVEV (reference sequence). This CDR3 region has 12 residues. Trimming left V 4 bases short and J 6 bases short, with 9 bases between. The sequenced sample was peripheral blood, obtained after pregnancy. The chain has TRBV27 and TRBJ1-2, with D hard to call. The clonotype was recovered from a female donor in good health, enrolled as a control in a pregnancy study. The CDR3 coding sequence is TGTGCCAGCAGTTCCATGAGAGATGGCTACACCTTC. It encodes CASSSMRDGYTF.